This T cell receptor beta chain emerged from a study of blood T cell repertoires in COVID-19. CDR1 is MGHRA, CDR2 YSYEKL, per germline. The V end lost 0 bases, the J end lost 4 bases, and 12 bases lay between the germline ends. The CDR3 length is 15 residues. Sequencing was performed with immunoSEQ multiplex PCR; in TCRdb, only in-frame clones are kept and a portion is missing. The table records about 51,000 clones, 86% of them present only once. The sequencing sample was made of peripheral blood. The gene calls are TRBV4-1 and TRBJ2-5; D uncertain. This clonotype was obtained from an elderly man with active COVID-19. The CDR3 loop reads CASSQESSPGETQYF. In DNA form, the CDR3 reads TGCGCCAGCAGCCAAGAATCATCTCCGGGAGAGACCCAGTACTTC.